These T cell receptor beta chains were read from a single sample in a study of cytomegalovirus exposure and HLA in healthy donors. Measured with immunoSEQ multiplex PCR; TCRdb has only the in-frame clones, and not every one. The data contain roughly 220,000 clones, more than 65% of them singletons. What was sequenced was PBMCs. These receptors were taken from a man over 45 in good health and CMV-seronegative. The CDR3 runs from the conserved cysteine through the conserved F or W. Each record gives: V gene, clone size, D gene, J gene, CDR3 protein, CDR3 DNA. The D gene is left open where the match is weak. The size entry is marked missing in some rows and otherwise reads once, few, many or a size class.

>TRBV5-6|once|TRBD1|TRBJ2-5
CASFRDRYQETQYF
TGTGCCAGCTTTCGGGACAGATACCAAGAGACCCAGTACTTC
>TRBV7-6|few|NA|TRBJ1-1
CASSLTGNTEAFF
TGTGCTAGCAGCCTGACAGGGAACACTGAAGCTTTCTTT
>TRBV28|NA|TRBD1|TRBJ1-4
CASSGKTGGFLGKLFF
TGTGCCAGCAGCGGAAAGACAGGGGGCTTCCTGGGGAAACTGTTTTTT
>TRBV6-1|few|TRBD2|TRBJ2-7
CASAGRGGTYEQYF
TGTGCCAGCGCCGGGAGGGGGGGCACCTACGAGCAGTACTTC
>TRBV29-1|NA|TRBD2|TRBJ2-3
CSVEVPSGNTDTQYF
TGCAGCGTTGAAGTCCCTAGCGGGAATACAGATACGCAGTATTTT
>TRBV13|NA|TRBD2|TRBJ2-1
CASSPLAGNSYNEQFF
TGTGCCAGCAGCCCTTTAGCGGGAAACTCCTACAATGAGCAGTTCTTC
>TRBV10-3|NA|NA|TRBJ1-1
CAISESGRANTEAFF
TGTGCCATCAGTGAGTCGGGCAGAGCGAACACTGAAGCTTTCTTT
>TRBV5-1|NA|TRBD2|TRBJ2-1
CASSAGTSGDNEQFF
TGCGCCAGCAGCGCCGGGACTAGCGGAGACAATGAGCAGTTCTTC
>TRBV19|NA|TRBD1|TRBJ1-1
CASSITGGLGAFF
TGTGCCAGTAGTATTACAGGGGGCTTGGGGGCTTTCTTT
>TRBV2|NA|TRBD1|TRBJ1-1
CARSTGGYTEAFF
TGTGCCAGGTCCACAGGGGGATACACTGAAGCTTTCTTT
>TRBV27|NA|TRBD1|TRBJ2-5
CASSKQGAETQYF
TGTGCCAGCAGTAAACAGGGGGCAGAGACCCAGTACTTC
>TRBV7-2|few|NA|TRBJ2-7
CASSNRQNPRTTYEQYF
TGTGCCAGCAGCAACAGACAGAACCCTAGGACTACCTACGAGCAGTACTTC
>TRBV12-5|NA|TRBD1|TRBJ2-2
CASGLVLRQGNTGELFF
TGTGCTAGTGGTTTGGTACTTCGACAGGGAAACACCGGGGAGCTGTTTTTT
>TRBV11-2|NA|NA|TRBJ1-6
CASSLEAQGNSPLHF
TGTGCCAGCAGCTTAGAGGCTCAGGGGAATTCACCCCTCCACTTT
>TRBV6-6|NA|NA|TRBJ1-2
CASTPVHPTDGYTF
TGTGCCAGCACGCCGGTCCACCCAACGGATGGCTACACCTTC
>TRBV5-6|once|NA|TRBJ1-1
CASSLAGRGRTMNTEAFF
TGTGCCAGCAGCTTGGCCGGGCGGGGACGGACTATGAACACTGAAGCTTTCTTT
>TRBV2|few|TRBD2|TRBJ2-7
CATKARLAASYEQYF
TGTGCCACCAAGGCCCGACTAGCGGCCTCCTACGAGCAGTACTTC
>TRBV2|NA|NA|TRBJ2-7
CASSGLSSSYEQYF
TGTGCCAGCAGTGGACTATCTAGCTCCTACGAGCAGTACTTC
>TRBV11-2|NA|NA|TRBJ2-7
CASSLGQDSYEQYF
TGTGCCAGCAGCTTAGGACAGGACTCCTACGAGCAGTACTTC
>TRBV6-5|NA|TRBD2|TRBJ2-7
CASSYTTSGRYEQYF
TGTGCCAGCAGTTACACTACTAGCGGGAGGTACGAGCAGTACTTC
>TRBV5-5|NA|TRBD1|TRBJ2-1
CASSLGQAVYNEQFF
TGTGCCAGCAGCCTAGGACAGGCCGTATACAATGAGCAGTTCTTC
>TRBV9|few|NA|TRBJ1-2
CASSVEGAYGYTF
TGTGCCAGCAGCGTAGAAGGGGCCTATGGCTACACCTTC
>TRBV5-1|NA|TRBD1|TRBJ1-4
CASSFTGAQGEKLFF
TGCGCCAGCAGCTTCACAGGGGCCCAAGGTGAAAAACTGTTTTTT
>TRBV6-5|NA|TRBD1|TRBJ2-7
CASSPDRVGSYEQYF
TGTGCCAGCAGTCCAGACAGGGTGGGTTCCTACGAGCAGTACTTC
>TRBV5-1|NA|TRBD1|TRBJ2-7
CASSGDRDDEQYF
TGCGCCAGCAGCGGGGACAGGGACGACGAGCAGTACTTC
>TRBV28|NA|NA|TRBJ2-7
CASSSQGAQKYEQYF
TGTGCCAGCAGTAGCCAAGGAGCACAAAAGTACGAGCAGTACTTC
>TRBV5-1|NA|NA|TRBJ2-1
CASSPQMTGGEQFF
TGCGCCAGCAGCCCACAAATGACCGGGGGTGAGCAGTTCTTC
>TRBV6-1|few|TRBD1|TRBJ1-3
CASSEVRQGAISGNTIYF
TGTGCCAGCAGTGAGGTCCGACAGGGGGCGATCTCTGGAAACACCATATATTTT
>TRBV7-2|NA|TRBD1|TRBJ2-2
CASSSQGQARLAGELFF
TGTGCCAGCAGCTCTCAAGGACAGGCGAGGTTGGCCGGGGAGCTGTTTTTT
>TRBV6-5|NA|NA|TRBJ1-1
CASSPGSAPNTEAFF
TGTGCCAGCAGCCCAGGTAGCGCCCCGAACACTGAAGCTTTCTTT
>TRBV28|NA|TRBD2|TRBJ2-1
CASIKAGRSYNEQFF
TGTGCCAGCATCAAAGCGGGAAGGTCCTACAATGAGCAGTTCTTC
>TRBV15|NA|NA|TRBJ2-3
CATSRDFRSEDTQYF
TGTGCCACCAGCAGAGATTTCCGGTCCGAGGATACGCAGTATTTT
>TRBV5-4|NA|NA|TRBJ2-5
CASSAVGSQETQYF
TGTGCCAGCAGCGCGGTTGGGTCTCAAGAGACCCAGTACTTC
>TRBV5-6|NA|NA|TRBJ2-7
CASSEGRPIHEQYF
TGTGCCAGTTCGGAGGGCAGACCGATCCACGAGCAGTACTTC
>TRBV4-1|NA|NA|TRBJ2-7
CASSQGNYEQYF
TGCGCCAGCAGCCAAGGAAACTACGAGCAGTACTTC
>TRBV7-9|NA|NA|TRBJ2-7
CASSLSTTYEQYF
TGTGCCAGCAGCTTATCGACAACCTACGAGCAGTACTTC
>TRBV4-2|NA|NA|TRBJ2-1
CASSRGGAVDNEQFF
TGTGCCAGCAGCCGGGGTGGGGCGGTGGACAATGAGCAGTTCTTC
>TRBV28|NA|NA|TRBJ1-2
CASSSWGAGGYTF
TGTGCCAGCAGTTCCTGGGGCGCTGGGGGCTACACCTTC
>TRBV6-1|few|NA|TRBJ2-1
CATWRGYEQFF
TGTGCCACTTGGAGGGGCTATGAGCAGTTCTTC
>TRBV30|few|NA|TRBJ1-1
CAWLAVFGGTEAFF
TGTGCCTGGCTCGCCGTTTTTGGAGGCACTGAAGCTTTCTTT
>TRBV4-2|NA|NA|TRBJ1-1
CASSQPDSRTEAFF
TGTGCCAGCAGCCAACCGGACAGTCGCACTGAAGCTTTCTTT
>TRBV2|NA|TRBD1|TRBJ1-4
CASSEGTGWSEKLFF
TGTGCCAGCAGTGAAGGGACAGGGTGGAGTGAAAAACTGTTTTTT
>TRBV28|NA|TRBD1|TRBJ1-5
CASSRTGWNQPQHF
TGTGCCAGCAGCAGGACAGGGTGGAATCAGCCCCAGCATTTT
>TRBV28|NA|NA|TRBJ1-5
CASSLLREGNQPQHF
TGTGCCAGCAGTTTACTCCGGGAGGGCAATCAGCCCCAGCATTTT
>TRBV30|NA|TRBD1|TRBJ2-7
CAWTIGQGPWEQYF
TGTGCCTGGACCATAGGACAGGGACCGTGGGAGCAGTACTTC
>TRBV7-6|NA|TRBD1|TRBJ2-1
CASSLGTGSSYNEQFF
TGTGCCAGCAGCTTAGGGACAGGGTCCTCCTACAATGAGCAGTTCTTC
>TRBV7-3|NA|NA|TRBJ2-7
CASSLFAGLSYEQYF
TGTGCCAGCAGCTTATTTGCGGGCCTCTCCTACGAGCAGTACTTC
>TRBV7-3|NA|NA|TRBJ2-7
CAGTGIKSYEQYF
TGTGCCGGAACAGGGATAAAGTCCTACGAGCAGTACTTC
>TRBV5-6|NA|NA|TRBJ2-2
CASSLVAQTHTGELFF
TGTGCCAGCAGCTTGGTGGCCCAAACCCACACCGGGGAGCTGTTTTTT
>TRBV30|NA|TRBD1|TRBJ2-7
CAWSLGQGYEQYF
TGTGCCTGGAGTTTGGGACAGGGATACGAGCAGTACTTC
>TRBV7-7|NA|NA|TRBJ2-5
CASSLGQEETQYF
TGTGCCAGCAGCTTAGGGCAGGAAGAGACCCAGTACTTC
>TRBV5-4|NA|NA|TRBJ2-3
CASSPRAGPSTDTQYF
TGTGCCAGCAGCCCGCGCGCGGGACCTAGCACAGATACGCAGTATTTT
>TRBV10-1|NA|TRBD2|TRBJ2-7
CASSVLPRLASYEQYF
TGCGCCAGCAGTGTACTTCCGAGACTAGCGTCCTACGAGCAGTACTTC
>TRBV6-6|NA|TRBD2|TRBJ2-7
CASSHEREYEQYF
TGTGCCAGCAGTCACGAGCGGGAGTACGAGCAGTACTTC
>TRBV18|NA|TRBD2|TRBJ2-5
CASSEGLSETQYF
TGTGCCAGCTCAGAGGGACTATCGGAGACCCAGTACTTC
>TRBV19|NA|TRBD2|TRBJ2-5
CASMAGGGETQYF
TGTGCCAGTATGGCGGGAGGAGGGGAGACCCAGTACTTC
>TRBV25-1|NA|TRBD1|TRBJ2-7
CASSDADRATYEQYF
TGTGCCAGCAGTGACGCGGACAGGGCCACCTACGAGCAGTACTTC